This T cell receptor beta chain was identified during a study of cytomegalovirus exposure and HLA in healthy donors. V shed 3 bases and J 5 bases; nucleotides not matched to a gene: 7. The CDR3 loop spans 14 amino acids. The germline gives CDR1 MGHDK, CDR2 SYGVNS. PCR employed 60 Vbeta and 13 Jbeta primers. The assay was immunoSEQ multiplex PCR, and TCRdb's table has in-frame clones only and misses some. The table has about 190,000 clones, roughly 80% seen once. The chain couples TRBV25-1 to TRBJ2-7; 7 bases match TRBD2. The sequence derives from a man aged 50 to 59 in good health and CMV-seronegative. Specimen: PBMCs. The CDR3 reads CASSEGGRSNEQYF. The CDR3 nucleotides are TGTGCCAGCAGTGAGGGAGGGAGGAGCAACGAGCAGTACTTC.